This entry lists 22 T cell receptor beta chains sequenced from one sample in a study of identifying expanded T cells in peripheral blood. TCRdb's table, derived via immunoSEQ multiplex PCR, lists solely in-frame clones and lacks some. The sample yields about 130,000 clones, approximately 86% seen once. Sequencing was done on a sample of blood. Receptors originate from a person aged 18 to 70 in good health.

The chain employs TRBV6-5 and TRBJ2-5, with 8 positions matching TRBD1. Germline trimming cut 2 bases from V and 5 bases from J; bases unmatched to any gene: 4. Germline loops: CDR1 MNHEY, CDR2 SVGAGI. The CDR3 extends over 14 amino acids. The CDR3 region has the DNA TGTGCCAGCAGTTACCAGACAGGGGCGGAGACCCAGTACTTC. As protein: CASSYQTGAETQYF.

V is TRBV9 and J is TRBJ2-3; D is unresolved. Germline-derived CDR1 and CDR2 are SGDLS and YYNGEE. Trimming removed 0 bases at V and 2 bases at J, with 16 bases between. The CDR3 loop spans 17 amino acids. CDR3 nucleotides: TGTGCCAGCAGCGTAGCCCCAAGTAGGGCAGACACAGATACGCAGTATTTT. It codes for CASSVAPSRADTDTQYF.

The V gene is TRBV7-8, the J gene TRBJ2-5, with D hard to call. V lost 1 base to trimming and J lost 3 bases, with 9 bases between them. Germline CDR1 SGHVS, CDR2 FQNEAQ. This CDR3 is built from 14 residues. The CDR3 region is CASSLVGQKETQYF. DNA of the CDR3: TGTGCCAGCAGCTTAGTAGGCCAGAAAGAGACCCAGTACTTC.

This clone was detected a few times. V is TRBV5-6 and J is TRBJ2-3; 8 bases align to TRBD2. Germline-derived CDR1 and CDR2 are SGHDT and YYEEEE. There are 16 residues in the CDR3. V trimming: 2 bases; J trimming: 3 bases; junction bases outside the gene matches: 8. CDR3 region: CASSFSGGPRTDTQYF. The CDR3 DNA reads TGTGCCAGCAGCTTCAGCGGGGGCCCCCGAACAGATACGCAGTATTTT.

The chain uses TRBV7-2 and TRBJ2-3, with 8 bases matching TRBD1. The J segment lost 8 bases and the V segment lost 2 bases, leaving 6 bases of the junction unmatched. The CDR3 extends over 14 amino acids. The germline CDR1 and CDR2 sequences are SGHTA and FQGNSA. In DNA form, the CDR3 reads TGTGCCAGCAGCTTACCGGACAGGGAGGTTACGCAGTATTTT. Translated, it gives CASSLPDREVTQYF.

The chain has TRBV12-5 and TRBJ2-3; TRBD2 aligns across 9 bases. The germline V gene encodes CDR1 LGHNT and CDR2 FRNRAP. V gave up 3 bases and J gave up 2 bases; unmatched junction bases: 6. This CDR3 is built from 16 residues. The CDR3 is CASGFSTSGYTDTQYF. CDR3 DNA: TGTGCTAGTGGTTTTAGTACTAGCGGGTACACAGATACGCAGTATTTT.

CDR3 sequence (DNA): TGTGCCAGCAGGGGGACAGCATATCAGCCCCAGCATTTT. Translated, it gives CASRGTAYQPQHF. The chain recombines TRBV28 with TRBJ1-5; 7 nucleotides match TRBD1. V lost 6 bases, J lost 5 bases, and 4 bases stayed unmatched. The length of the CDR3 is 13 residues. From germline, CDR1 is MDHEN and CDR2 SYDVKM.

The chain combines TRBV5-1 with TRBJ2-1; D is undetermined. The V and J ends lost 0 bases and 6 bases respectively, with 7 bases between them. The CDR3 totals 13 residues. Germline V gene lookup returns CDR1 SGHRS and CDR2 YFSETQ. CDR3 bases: TGCGCCAGCAGCTTGGGGCAAGCCAATGAGCAGTTCTTC. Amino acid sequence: CASSLGQANEQFF.

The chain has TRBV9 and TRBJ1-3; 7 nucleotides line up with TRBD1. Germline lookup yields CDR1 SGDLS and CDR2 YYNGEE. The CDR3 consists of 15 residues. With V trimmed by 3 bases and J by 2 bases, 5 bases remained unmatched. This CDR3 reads CASSAQGNPGNTIYF. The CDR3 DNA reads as TGTGCCAGCAGCGCACAGGGGAATCCTGGAAACACCATATATTTT.

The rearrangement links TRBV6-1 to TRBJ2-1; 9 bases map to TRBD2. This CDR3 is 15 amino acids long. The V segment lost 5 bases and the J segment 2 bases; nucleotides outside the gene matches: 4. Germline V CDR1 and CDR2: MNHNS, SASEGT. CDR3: CASSFSGSAYNEQFF. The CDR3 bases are TGTGCCAGCAGTTTTAGCGGGAGCGCCTACAATGAGCAGTTCTTC.

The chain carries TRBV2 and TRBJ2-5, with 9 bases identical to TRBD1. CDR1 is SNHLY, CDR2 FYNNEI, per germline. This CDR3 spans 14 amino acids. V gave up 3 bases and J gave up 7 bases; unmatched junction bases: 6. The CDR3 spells CASSEGTGFGTQYF. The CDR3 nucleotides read TGTGCCAGCAGTGAGGGGACAGGGTTTGGGACCCAGTACTTC.

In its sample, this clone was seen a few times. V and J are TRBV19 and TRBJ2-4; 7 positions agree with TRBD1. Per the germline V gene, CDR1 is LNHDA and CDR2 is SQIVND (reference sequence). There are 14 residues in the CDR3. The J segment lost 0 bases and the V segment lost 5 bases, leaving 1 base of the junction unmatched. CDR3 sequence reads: CASSDREAKNIQYF. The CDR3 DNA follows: TGTGCCAGTAGTGACAGGGAAGCCAAAAACATTCAGTACTTC.

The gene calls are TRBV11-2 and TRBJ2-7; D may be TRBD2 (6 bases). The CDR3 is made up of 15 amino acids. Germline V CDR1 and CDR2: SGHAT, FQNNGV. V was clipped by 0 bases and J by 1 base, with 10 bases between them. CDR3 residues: CASSLDKRASYEQYF. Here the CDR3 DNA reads TGTGCCAGCAGCTTAGATAAGCGGGCGTCCTACGAGCAGTACTTC.

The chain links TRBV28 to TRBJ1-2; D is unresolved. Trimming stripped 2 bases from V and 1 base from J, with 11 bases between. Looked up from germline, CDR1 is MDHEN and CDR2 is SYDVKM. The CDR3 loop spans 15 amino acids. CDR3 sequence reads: CASSLQSGDNYGYTF. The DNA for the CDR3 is TGTGCCAGCAGTTTACAGTCAGGTGATAACTATGGCTACACCTTC.

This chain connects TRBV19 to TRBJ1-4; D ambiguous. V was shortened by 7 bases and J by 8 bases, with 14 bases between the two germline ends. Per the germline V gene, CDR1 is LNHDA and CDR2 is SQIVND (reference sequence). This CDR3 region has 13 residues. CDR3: CASNPSGREKLFF. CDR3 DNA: TGTGCCAGTAATCCGTCAGGCAGAGAAAAACTGTTTTTT.

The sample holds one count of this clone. In DNA form, the CDR3 reads TGTGCCAGCAGTGCCTATAGGGGGGCACTAACCAACGTCCTGACTTTC. It specifies CASSAYRGALTNVLTF. This sequence joins TRBV28 and TRBJ2-6, with D tentatively TRBD1 or TRBD2 (6 bases each). Per germline, CDR1 MDHEN and CDR2 SYDVKM. The CDR3 is 16 residues long. V shed 5 bases and J shed 8 bases, with 19 bases lying between them.

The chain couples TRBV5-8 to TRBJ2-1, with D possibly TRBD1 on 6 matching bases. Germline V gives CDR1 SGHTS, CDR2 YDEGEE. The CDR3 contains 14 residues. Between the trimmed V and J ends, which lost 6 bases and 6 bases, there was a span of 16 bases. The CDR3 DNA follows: TGTGCCAGCACCCCCTGGGGCAGGGGCAATGAGCAGTTCTTC. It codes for CASTPWGRGNEQFF. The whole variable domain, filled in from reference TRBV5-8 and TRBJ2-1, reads EAGVTQSPTHLIKTRGQQATLRCSPISGHTSVYWYQQALGLGLQFLLWYDEGEERNRGNFPPRFSGRQFPNYSSELNVNALELEDSALYLCASTPWGRGNEQFFGPGTRLTVL.

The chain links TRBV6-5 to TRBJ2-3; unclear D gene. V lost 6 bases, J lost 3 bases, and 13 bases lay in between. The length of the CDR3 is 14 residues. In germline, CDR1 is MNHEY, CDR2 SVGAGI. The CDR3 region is CASRPGVRTDTQYF. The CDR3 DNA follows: TGTGCCAGCAGGCCGGGTGTTCGGACAGATACGCAGTATTTT.

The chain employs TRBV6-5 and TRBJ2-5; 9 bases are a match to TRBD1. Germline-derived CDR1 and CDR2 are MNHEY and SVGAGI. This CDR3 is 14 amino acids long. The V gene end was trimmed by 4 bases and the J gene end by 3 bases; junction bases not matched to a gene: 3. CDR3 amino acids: CASSSGTGKETQYF. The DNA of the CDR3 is TGTGCCAGCAGTTCTGGGACAGGGAAAGAGACCCAGTACTTC.

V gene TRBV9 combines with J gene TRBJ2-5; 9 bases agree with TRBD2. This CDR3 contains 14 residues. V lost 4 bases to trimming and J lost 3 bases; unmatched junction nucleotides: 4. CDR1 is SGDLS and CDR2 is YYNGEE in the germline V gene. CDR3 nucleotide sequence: TGTGCCAGCAGCTTTAGCGGGGGCAAAGAGACCCAGTACTTC. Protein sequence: CASSFSGGKETQYF.

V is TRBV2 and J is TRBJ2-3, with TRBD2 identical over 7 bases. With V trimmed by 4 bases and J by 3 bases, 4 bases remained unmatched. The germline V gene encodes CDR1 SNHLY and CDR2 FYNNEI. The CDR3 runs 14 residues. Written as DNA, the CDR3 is TGTGCCAGCAGTGCGCTAGCGGTAACAGATACGCAGTATTTT. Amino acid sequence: CASSALAVTDTQYF.

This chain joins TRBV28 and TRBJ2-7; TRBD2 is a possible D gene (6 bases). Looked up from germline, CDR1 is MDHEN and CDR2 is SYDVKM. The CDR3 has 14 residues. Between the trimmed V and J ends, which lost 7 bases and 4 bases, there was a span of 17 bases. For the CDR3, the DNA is TGTGCCAGCACCGCAGCCGGGGGACGTTACGAGCAGTACTTC. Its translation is CASTAAGGRYEQYF.